This T cell receptor (beta chain) stems from a study of regulatory T cells in long-lasting Graves disease. This clonotype came up many times. CDR3 regions were amplified by Arm-PCR using iRepertoire HTBI primers to build TCR beta libraries. TCRdb used MiXCR to reprocess the multiplex PCR reads, holding one entry per CDR3 protein. Of approximately 310,000 distinct CDR3 sequences in the sample, approximately 20% were seen once. The sample's time point: newly diagnosed GD, antithyroid drugs for less than 3 months. The TCR library was prepared using RNA isolated from PBMCs. The sequencing here drew on peripheral blood mononuclear cells (PBMCs), taken at new diagnosis, from a patient treated with antithyroid drugs. This receptor was taken from a female donor with Graves disease.

CDR3 sequence: CSARDFSGRDADTQYF. The CDR3 DNA is TGCAGTGCTAGAGACTTTAGCGGTAGGGACGCAGATACGCAGTATTTT. The genes are TRBV20-1 and TRBJ2-3, with D tentatively TRBD2 (6 bases). This CDR3 has 16 amino acids. Trimming shortened V by 0 bases and J by 4 bases, and 17 bases separated the two germline ends. Germline-derived CDR1 and CDR2 are DFQATT and SNEGSKA (reference sequence).